Presented here are 5 T cell receptor beta chains from one specimen sequenced in a study of T cell responses to AZD1222 COVID-19 vaccine. The data were produced by immunoSEQ multiplex PCR, yet TCRdb's version contains in-frame clones alone and is incomplete. Of 90,000 to 120,000 clones in the sample, roughly 87% are singletons; the top ten hold 4% to 5.5%. The starting material was peripheral blood, obtained on day 0 of AZD1222 vaccination. The origin of the receptors is an adult in good health.

The genes are TRBV24-1 and TRBJ1-2, with a possible D match to TRBD1 (5 bases). This CDR3 is built from 13 residues. V lost 3 bases and J 6 bases, leaving 10 bases between the germline ends. Germline loops: CDR1 KGHDR, CDR2 SFDVKD. The CDR3 DNA is TGTGCCACCAGTGATCTGAGCAGGGATGGCTACACCTTC. Translation: CATSDLSRDGYTF.

This rearrangement joins TRBV14 to TRBJ1-4, with TRBD1 as a possible D gene (5 bases). This CDR3 spans 15 amino acids. V shed 4 bases and J shed 7 bases, with 16 bases lying between them. From germline, CDR1 is SGHDN and CDR2 FVKESK. The CDR3 DNA reads as TGTGCCAGCAGCCTCAGGAGGCAGGGCCTTGAAAAACTGTTTTTT. Translated: CASSLRRQGLEKLFF. The full variable domain, its missing parts supplied by reference TRBV14 and TRBJ1-4, is EAGVTQFPSHSVIEKGQTVTLRCDPISGHDNLYWYRRVMGKEIKFLLHFVKESKQDESGMPNNRFLAERTGGTYSTLKVQPAELEDSGVYFCASSLRRQGLEKLFFGSGTQLSVL.

There are a few counts of this clone. This rearrangement joins TRBV5-1 to TRBJ2-7, with TRBD2 identical over 11 bases. CDR3 size: 17 residues. Germline assignment: CDR1 SGHRS and CDR2 YFSETQ. V shed 4 bases and J 2 bases; nucleotides not matched to a gene: 11. The CDR3 loop is CASSPGPTSGGAYEQYF. CDR3 in DNA: TGCGCCAGCAGCCCTGGACCAACTAGCGGGGGAGCCTACGAGCAGTACTTC. The full variable domain, its missing parts supplied by reference TRBV5-1 and TRBJ2-7, is KAGVTQTPRYLIKTRGQQVTLSCSPISGHRSVSWYQQTPGQGLQFLFEYFSETQRNKGNFPGRFSGRQFSNSRSEMNVSTLELGDSALYLCASSPGPTSGGAYEQYFGPGTRLTVT.

DNA of the CDR3: TGTGCCAGCAGCATAAGGTGGGCTGAAGCTTTCTTT. Amino acid sequence: CASSIRWAEAFF. The chain links TRBV6-2 or TRBV6-3 to TRBJ1-1; no definite D call. This CDR3 spans 12 amino acids. Germline values: CDR1 MNHEY, CDR2 SVGEGT. Trimming removed 6 bases at V and 6 bases at J, with 11 bases between.

The chain links TRBV6-5 to TRBJ2-5; D gene ambiguous. The CDR3 extends over 14 amino acids. Germline V lookup: CDR1 MNHEY, CDR2 SVGAGI. V was clipped by 1 base and J by 4 bases, with 10 bases between them. Written as DNA, the CDR3 is TGTGCCAGCAGTTACTTCCCAGGACGAGAGACCCAGTACTTC. Translating gives CASSYFPGRETQYF.